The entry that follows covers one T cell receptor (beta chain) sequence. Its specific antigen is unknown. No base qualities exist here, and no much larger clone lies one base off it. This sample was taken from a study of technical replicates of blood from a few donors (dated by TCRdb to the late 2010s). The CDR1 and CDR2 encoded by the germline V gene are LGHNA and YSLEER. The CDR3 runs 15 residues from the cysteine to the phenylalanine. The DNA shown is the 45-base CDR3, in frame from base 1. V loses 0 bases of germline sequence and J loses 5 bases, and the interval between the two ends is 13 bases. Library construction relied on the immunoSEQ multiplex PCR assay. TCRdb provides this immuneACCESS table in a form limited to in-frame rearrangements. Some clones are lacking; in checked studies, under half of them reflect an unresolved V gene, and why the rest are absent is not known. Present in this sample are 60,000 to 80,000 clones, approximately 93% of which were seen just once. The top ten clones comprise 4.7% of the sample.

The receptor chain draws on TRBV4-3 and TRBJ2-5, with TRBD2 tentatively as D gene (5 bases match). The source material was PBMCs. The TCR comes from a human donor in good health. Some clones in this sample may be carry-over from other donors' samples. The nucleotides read TGCGCCAGCAGCCAAGAGCGGGTTCGGGGTGAGACCCAGTACTTC. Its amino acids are CASSQERVRGETQYF.